This TCR beta chain came from a study of molecular identifiers for immune sequencing clone quantification. The CDR3 totals 15 residues. The ends were cut back, 4 bases at V and 5 bases at J, with 17 bases in the middle. TCRdb processed the PCR reads anew with MiXCR; each CDR3 protein has one entry. Among 85,000 to 120,000 distinct CDR3 sequences listed, 30% to 45% were seen once. The sample holds many counts of this clonotype. The chain couples TRBV12-3 or TRBV12-4 to TRBJ2-5, with D maybe TRBD2 (7 bases). The specimen sequenced was naive CD8+ T cells from blood, with Jurkat cell RNA spiked in. The subset is: FACS-sorted CD8+CD4-CCR7+CD45RA+ naive T cells. This sequence was found in a human donor in good health. Some libraries in this study had Jurkat cell RNA spiked in. The DNA of the CDR3 is TGTGCCAGCAGTTACCTCCGGGGGGCCGACGAGACCCAGTACTTC. The encoded protein is CASSYLRGADETQYF.